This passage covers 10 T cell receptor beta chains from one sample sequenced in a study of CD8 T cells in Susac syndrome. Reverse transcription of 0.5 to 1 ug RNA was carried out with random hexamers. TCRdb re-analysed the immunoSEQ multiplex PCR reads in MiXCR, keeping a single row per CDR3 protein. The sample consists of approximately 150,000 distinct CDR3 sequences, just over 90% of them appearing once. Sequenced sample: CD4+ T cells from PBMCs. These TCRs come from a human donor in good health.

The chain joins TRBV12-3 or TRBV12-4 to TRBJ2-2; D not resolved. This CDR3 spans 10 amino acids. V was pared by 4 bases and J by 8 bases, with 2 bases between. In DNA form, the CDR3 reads TGTGCCAGCAGTTATGGGGAGCTGTTTTTT. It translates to CASSYGELFF.

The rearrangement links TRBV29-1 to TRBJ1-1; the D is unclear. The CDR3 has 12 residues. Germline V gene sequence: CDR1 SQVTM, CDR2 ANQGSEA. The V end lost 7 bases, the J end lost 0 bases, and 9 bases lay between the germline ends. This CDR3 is CSAEQMNTEAFF. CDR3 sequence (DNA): TGCAGCGCAGAACAGATGAACACTGAAGCTTTCTTT. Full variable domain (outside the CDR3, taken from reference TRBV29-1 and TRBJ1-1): SAVISQKPSRDICQRGTSLTIQCQVDSQVTMMFWYRQQPGQSLTLIATANQGSEATYESGFVIDKFPISRPNLTFSTLTVSNMSPEDSSIYLCSAEQMNTEAFFGQGTRLTVV.

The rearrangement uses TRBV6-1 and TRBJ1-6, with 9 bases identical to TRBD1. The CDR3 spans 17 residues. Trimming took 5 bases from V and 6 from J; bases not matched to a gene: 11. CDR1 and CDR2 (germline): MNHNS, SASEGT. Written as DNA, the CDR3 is TGTGCCAGCAGTAAATACTCAGGGACAGGGAGTAATTCACCCCTCCACTTT. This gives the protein CASSKYSGTGSNSPLHF.

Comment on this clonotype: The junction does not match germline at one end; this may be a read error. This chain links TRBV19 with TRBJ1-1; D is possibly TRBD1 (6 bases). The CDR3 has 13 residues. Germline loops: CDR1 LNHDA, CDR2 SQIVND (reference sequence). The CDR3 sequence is CASSTLRGTEAFF. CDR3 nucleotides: TGTGCCAGCAGTACCCTCAGGGGCACTGAAGCTTTCTTT. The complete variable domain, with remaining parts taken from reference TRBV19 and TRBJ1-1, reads DGGITQSPKYLFRKEGQNVTLSCEQNLNHDAMYWYRQDPGQGLRLIYYSQIVNDFQKGDIAEGYSVSREKKESFPLTVTSAQKNPTAFYLCASSTLRGTEAFFGQGTRLTVV.

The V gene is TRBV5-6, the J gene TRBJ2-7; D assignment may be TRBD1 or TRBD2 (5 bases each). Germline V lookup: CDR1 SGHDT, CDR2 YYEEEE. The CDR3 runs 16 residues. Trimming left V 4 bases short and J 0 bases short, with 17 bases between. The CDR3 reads CASSGTPGRISYEQYF. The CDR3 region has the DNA TGTGCCAGCAGCGGGACCCCGGGACGGATCTCCTACGAGCAGTACTTC.

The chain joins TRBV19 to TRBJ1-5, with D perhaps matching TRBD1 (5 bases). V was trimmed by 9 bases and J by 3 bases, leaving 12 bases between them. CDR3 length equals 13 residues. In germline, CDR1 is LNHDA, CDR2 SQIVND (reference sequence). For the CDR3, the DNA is TGTGCCAGCCAAGACAGATTCAATCAGCCCCAGCATTTT. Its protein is CASQDRFNQPQHF.

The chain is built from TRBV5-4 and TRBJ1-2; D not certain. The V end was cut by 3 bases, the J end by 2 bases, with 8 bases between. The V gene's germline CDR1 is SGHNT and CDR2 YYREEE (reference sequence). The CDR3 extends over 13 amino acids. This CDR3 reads CASSSPSNYGYTF. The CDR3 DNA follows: TGTGCCAGCAGCTCCCCAAGCAACTATGGCTACACCTTC.

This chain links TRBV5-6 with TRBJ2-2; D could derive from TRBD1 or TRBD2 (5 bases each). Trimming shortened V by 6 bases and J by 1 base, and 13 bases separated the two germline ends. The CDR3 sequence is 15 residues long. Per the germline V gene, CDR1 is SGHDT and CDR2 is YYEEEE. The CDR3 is CASKRGPQNTGELFF. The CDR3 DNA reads TGTGCCAGCAAGAGGGGACCCCAGAACACCGGGGAGCTGTTTTTT. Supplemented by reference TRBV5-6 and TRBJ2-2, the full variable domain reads DAGVTQSPTHLIKTRGQQVTLRCSPKSGHDTVSWYQQALGQGPQFIFQYYEEEERQRGNFPDRFSGHQFPNYSSELNVNALLLGDSALYLCASKRGPQNTGELFFGEGSRLTVL.

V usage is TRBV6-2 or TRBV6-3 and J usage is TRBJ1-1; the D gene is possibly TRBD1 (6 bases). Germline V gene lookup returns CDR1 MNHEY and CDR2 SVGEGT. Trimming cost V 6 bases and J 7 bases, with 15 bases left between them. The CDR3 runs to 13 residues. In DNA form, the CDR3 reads TGTGCCAGCAGAGAGGCAGGGGAGGATGAAGCTTTCTTT. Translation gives CASREAGEDEAFF.

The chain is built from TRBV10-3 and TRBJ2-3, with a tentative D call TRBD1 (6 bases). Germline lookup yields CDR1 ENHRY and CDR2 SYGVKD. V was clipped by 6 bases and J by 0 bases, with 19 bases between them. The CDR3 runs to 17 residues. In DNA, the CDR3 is TGTGCCATCAGACGATCGCAGGGGCGCACTAGCACAGATACGCAGTATTTT. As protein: CAIRRSQGRTSTDTQYF.